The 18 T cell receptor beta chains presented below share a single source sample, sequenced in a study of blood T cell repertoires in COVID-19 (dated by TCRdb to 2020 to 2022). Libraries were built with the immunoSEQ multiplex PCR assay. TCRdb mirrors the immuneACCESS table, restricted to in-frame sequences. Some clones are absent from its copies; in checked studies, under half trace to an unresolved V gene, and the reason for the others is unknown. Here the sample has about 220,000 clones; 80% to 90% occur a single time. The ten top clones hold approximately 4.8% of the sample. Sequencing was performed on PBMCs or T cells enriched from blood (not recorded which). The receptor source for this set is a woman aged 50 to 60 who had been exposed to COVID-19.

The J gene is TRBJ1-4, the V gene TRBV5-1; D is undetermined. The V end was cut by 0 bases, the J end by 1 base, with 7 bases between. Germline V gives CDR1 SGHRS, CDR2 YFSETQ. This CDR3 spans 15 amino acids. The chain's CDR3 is CASSLGGLTNEKLFF. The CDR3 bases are TGCGCCAGCAGCTTGGGTGGGCTAACTAATGAAAAACTGTTTTTT. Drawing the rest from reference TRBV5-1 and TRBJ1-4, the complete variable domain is KAGVTQTPRYLIKTRGQQVTLSCSPISGHRSVSWYQQTPGQGLQFLFEYFSETQRNKGNFPGRFSGRQFSNSRSEMNVSTLELGDSALYLCASSLGGLTNEKLFFGSGTQLSVL.

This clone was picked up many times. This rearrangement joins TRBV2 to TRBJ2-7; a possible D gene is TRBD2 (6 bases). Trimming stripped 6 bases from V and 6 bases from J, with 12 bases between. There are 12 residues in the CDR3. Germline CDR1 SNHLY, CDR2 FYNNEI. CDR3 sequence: CASRPGSSEQYF. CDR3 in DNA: TGTGCCAGCAGACCCGGGAGCTCCGAGCAGTACTTC.

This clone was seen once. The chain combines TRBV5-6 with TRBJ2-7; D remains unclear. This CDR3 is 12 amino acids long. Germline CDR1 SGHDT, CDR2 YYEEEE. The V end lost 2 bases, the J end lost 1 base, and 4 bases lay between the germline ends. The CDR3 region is CASSFLSYEQYF. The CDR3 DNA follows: TGTGCCAGCAGCTTCCTTTCCTACGAGCAGTACTTC.

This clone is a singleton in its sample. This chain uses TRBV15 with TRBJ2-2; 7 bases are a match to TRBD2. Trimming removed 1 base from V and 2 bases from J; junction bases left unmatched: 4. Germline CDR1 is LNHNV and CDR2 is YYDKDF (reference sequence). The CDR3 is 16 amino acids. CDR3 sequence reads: CATSRATGLNTGELFF. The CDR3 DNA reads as TGTGCCACCAGCAGAGCCACGGGACTAAACACCGGGGAGCTGTTTTTT.

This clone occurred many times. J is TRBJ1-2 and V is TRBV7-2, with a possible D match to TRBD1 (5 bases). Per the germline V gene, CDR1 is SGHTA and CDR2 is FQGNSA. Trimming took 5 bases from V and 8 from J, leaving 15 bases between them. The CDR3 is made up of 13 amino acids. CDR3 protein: CASSPLGGVGYTF. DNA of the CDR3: TGTGCCAGCAGCCCCCTCGGGGGTGTAGGCTACACCTTC.

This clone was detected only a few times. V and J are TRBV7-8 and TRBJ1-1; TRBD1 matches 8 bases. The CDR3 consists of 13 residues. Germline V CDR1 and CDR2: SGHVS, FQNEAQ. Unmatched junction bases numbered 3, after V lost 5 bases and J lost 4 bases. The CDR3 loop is CASSVDRATEAFF. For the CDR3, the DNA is TGTGCCAGCAGCGTGGACAGGGCCACTGAAGCTTTCTTT.

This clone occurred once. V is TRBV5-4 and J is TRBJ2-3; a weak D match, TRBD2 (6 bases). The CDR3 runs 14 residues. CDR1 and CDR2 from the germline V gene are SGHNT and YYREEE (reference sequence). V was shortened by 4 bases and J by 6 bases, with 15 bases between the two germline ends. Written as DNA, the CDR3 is TGTGCCAGCAGCGGACTACTTGGAGGGGATACGCAGTATTTT. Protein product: CASSGLLGGDTQYF.

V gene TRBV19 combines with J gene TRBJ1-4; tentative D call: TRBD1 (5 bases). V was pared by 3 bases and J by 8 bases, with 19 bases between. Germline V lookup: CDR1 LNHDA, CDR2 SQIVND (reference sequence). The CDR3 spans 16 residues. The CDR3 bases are TGTGCCAGTAGTATTGGATTTCGGGGGGGAGAAGAAAAACTGTTTTTT. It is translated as CASSIGFRGGEEKLFF.

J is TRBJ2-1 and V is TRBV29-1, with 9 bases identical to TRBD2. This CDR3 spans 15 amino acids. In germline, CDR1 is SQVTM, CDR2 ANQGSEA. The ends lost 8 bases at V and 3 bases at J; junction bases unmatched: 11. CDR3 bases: TGCAGCATACCCCCAGCGGGGGGAATCTACAATGAGCAGTTCTTC. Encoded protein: CSIPPAGGIYNEQFF.

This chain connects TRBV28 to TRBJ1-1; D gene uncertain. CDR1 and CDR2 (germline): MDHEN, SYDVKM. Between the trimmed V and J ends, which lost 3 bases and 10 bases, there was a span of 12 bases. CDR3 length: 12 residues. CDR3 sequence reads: CASSFNSVIAFF. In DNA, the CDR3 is TGTGCCAGCAGTTTTAACTCGGTTATAGCTTTCTTT.

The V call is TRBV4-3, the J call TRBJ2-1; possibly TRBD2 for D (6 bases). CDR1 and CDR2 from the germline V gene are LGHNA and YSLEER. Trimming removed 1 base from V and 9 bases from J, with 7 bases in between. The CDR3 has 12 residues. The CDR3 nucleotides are TGCGCCAGCAGCCAAGTGGGGGGTGAGCAGTTCTTC. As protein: CASSQVGGEQFF.

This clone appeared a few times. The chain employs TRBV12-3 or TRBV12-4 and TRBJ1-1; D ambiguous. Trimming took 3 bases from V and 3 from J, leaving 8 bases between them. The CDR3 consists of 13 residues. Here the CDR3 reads CASSFSLYTEAFF. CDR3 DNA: TGTGCCAGCAGTTTCTCCCTATACACTGAAGCTTTCTTT.

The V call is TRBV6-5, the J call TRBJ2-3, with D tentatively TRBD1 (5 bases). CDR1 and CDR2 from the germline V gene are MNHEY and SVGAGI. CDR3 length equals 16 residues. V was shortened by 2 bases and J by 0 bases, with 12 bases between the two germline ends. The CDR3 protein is CASSYGQGLSTDTQYF. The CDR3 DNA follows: TGTGCCAGCAGTTACGGGCAGGGCTTAAGCACAGATACGCAGTATTTT.

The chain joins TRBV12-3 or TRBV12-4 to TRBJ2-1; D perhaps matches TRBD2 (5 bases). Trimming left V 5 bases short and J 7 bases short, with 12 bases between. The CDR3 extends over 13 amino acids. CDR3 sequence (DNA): TGTGCCAGCAGTCATCGAGGGCGGAATGAGCAGTTCTTC. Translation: CASSHRGRNEQFF.

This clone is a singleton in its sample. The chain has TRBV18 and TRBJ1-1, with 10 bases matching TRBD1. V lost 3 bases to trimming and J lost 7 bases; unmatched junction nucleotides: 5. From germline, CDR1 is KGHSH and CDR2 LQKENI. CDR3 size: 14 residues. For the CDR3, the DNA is TGTGCCAGCTCACCGACAGGGGGCGCATTTGAAGCTTTCTTT. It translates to CASSPTGGAFEAFF.

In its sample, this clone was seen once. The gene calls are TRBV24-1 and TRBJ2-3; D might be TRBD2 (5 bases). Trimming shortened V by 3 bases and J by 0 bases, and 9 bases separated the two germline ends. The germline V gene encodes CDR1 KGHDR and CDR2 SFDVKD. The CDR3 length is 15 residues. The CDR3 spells CATSDTRTSTDTQYF. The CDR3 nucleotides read TGTGCCACCAGTGATACAAGGACTAGCACAGATACGCAGTATTTT.

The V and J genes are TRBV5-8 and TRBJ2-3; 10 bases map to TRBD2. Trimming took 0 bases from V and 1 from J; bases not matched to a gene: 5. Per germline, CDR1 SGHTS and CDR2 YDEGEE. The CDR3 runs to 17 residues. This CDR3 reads CASSLGESGGGTDTQYF. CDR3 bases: TGTGCCAGCAGCTTGGGTGAAAGCGGGGGGGGCACAGATACGCAGTATTTT.

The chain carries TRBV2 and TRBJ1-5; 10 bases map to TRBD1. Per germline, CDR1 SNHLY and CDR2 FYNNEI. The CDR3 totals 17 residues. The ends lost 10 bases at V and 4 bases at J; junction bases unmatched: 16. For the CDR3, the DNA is TGTGCCATAGGGAGGGGCTCCCGGGACAGGGGTAATCAGCCCCAGCATTTT. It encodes CAIGRGSRDRGNQPQHF.